Below are 14 T cell receptor beta chains sequenced from a single sample in a study of T cell responses to AZD1222 COVID-19 vaccine. The protocol was immunoSEQ multiplex PCR, while the TCRdb copy is restricted to in-frame clones and leaves out a portion. Of 110,000 or so clones in the sample, about nine tenths are singletons; the top ten hold approximately 6.9%. The specimen comprised peripheral blood, sampled 28 days after the second AZD1222 dose. The receptors come from an adult who received the AZD1222 COVID-19 vaccine.

This clone was counted a few times. The CDR3 DNA sequence: TGTGCCAGCAGTTGGAAACGGGCGTTTGGCTACACCTTC. Translating it yields CASSWKRAFGYTF. The rearrangement uses TRBV6-5 and TRBJ1-2; D not certain. V gave up 4 bases and J gave up 7 bases, with 13 bases separating them. The CDR3 contains 13 residues. Germline V lookup: CDR1 MNHEY, CDR2 SVGAGI.

V and J are TRBV19 and TRBJ1-5; D unresolved. Germline CDR1 reads LNHDA; CDR2 reads SQIVND (reference sequence). V lost 2 bases to trimming and J lost 13 bases, with 15 bases between them. The length of the CDR3 is 13 residues. In DNA, the CDR3 is TGTGCCAGTAGTATAAGTTTGAGCAGCAAGCAGCATTTT. Amino acid sequence: CASSISLSSKQHF.

V gene TRBV12-3 or TRBV12-4 combines with J gene TRBJ1-1, with 7 nucleotides matching TRBD1. The V gene end was trimmed by 6 bases and the J gene end by 8 bases; junction bases not matched to a gene: 6. The CDR3 runs to 12 residues. The DNA for the CDR3 is TGTGCCAGCAGCAGGGGGTATGCGGAAGCTTTCTTT. Residues: CASSRGYAEAFF.

This clone came up a few times. The chain joins TRBV9 to TRBJ2-3; TRBD2 matches at 7 bases. The CDR3 sequence is 14 residues long. Germline loops: CDR1 SGDLS, CDR2 YYNGEE. J lost 2 bases, V lost 5 bases, and 5 bases had no gene match. The CDR3, as DNA: TGTGCCAGCAGTAGGACTAGAGACACAGATACGCAGTATTTT. The encoded protein is CASSRTRDTDTQYF.

The chain couples TRBV12-3 or TRBV12-4 to TRBJ1-5; possibly TRBD1 for D (6 bases). The CDR3 covers 13 residues. Deletions cut 6 bases from V and 6 bases from J, with 12 bases between. Here the CDR3 reads CASRARGTQPQHF. Here the CDR3 DNA reads TGTGCCAGCAGGGCCAGGGGCACTCAGCCCCAGCATTTT.

The gene calls are TRBV5-1 and TRBJ1-5, with 9 bases lining up with TRBD1. V lost 4 bases and J lost 3; bases outside the gene matches: 5. The CDR3 has 15 amino acids. CDR1 SGHRS and CDR2 YFSETQ come from the germline V gene. CDR3: CASSEQGALNQPQHF. The CDR3 DNA sequence: TGCGCCAGCAGCGAACAGGGGGCACTCAATCAGCCCCAGCATTTT.

The chain links TRBV5-4 to TRBJ1-4; 10 bases are shared with TRBD1. V shed 4 bases, J shed 5 bases, and the junction held 8 bases outside the gene matches. This CDR3 spans 16 amino acids. Germline values: CDR1 SGHNT, CDR2 YYREEE (reference sequence). In DNA, the CDR3 is TGTGCCAGCAGCCCAAACCCGGGACAGGGGAATGAAAAACTGTTTTTT. Translating it yields CASSPNPGQGNEKLFF.

This clone was recorded only once. The genes are TRBV6-5 and TRBJ1-1; unclear D gene. With 7 bases removed from V and 3 bases from J, the gap between germline ends came to 12 bases. The CDR3 has 13 amino acids. Germline-derived CDR1 and CDR2 are MNHEY and SVGAGI. Here the CDR3 DNA reads TGTGCCAGCACTCACGCGGGGTACACTGAAGCTTTCTTT. It specifies CASTHAGYTEAFF.

The rearrangement joins TRBV7-2 to TRBJ2-5, with D perhaps matching TRBD2 (7 bases). Trimming removed 5 bases from V and 7 bases from J, with 14 bases in between. Germline loops: CDR1 SGHTA, CDR2 FQGNSA. The CDR3 loop spans 13 amino acids. The CDR3 DNA follows: TGTGCCAGCAGCCTAGGACTAGGGGGGACCCAGTACTTC. Amino acid sequence: CASSLGLGGTQYF.

The rearrangement joins TRBV2 to TRBJ1-4; 9 bases map to TRBD1. The germline V gene has CDR1 SNHLY and CDR2 FYNNEI. J was trimmed by 4 bases and V by 6 bases; bases with no gene match: 6. The CDR3 is 15 residues long. The DNA for the CDR3 is TGTGCCAGCAGGATACAGGGGGCGAATAATGAAAAACTGTTTTTT. Translating gives CASRIQGANNEKLFF.

This clone has only one observation. J is TRBJ2-1 and V is TRBV12-5, with D hard to call. Germline assignment: CDR1 LGHNT and CDR2 FRNRAP. The V end lost 0 bases, the J end lost 6 bases, and 15 bases lay between the germline ends. The CDR3 is 16 residues long. The CDR3 nucleotides are TGTGCTAGTGGTTTGGTACTGTCCAAGCTTGCCAATGAGCAGTTCTTC. Protein product: CASGLVLSKLANEQFF.

The rearrangement links TRBV18 to TRBJ1-2; 7 nucleotides align to TRBD1. CDR3 length equals 17 residues. The germline V gene encodes CDR1 KGHSH and CDR2 LQKENI. Trimming cost V 4 bases and J 3 bases; bases outside gene matches: 14. The CDR3 protein is CASSHNPPSGGYYGYTF. The CDR3 DNA reads TGTGCCAGCTCACACAACCCGCCCTCAGGGGGGTACTATGGCTACACCTTC.

This clone was seen only a few times. The chain combines TRBV19 with TRBJ1-2; 8 bases are a match to TRBD1. The V and J ends lost 8 bases and 4 bases, in that order; junction bases with no gene match: 6. CDR3 length equals 13 residues. Germline V lookup: CDR1 LNHDA, CDR2 SQIVND (reference sequence). The CDR3 DNA follows: TGTGCCAGTCAAGGACAGGGCTTCTATGGCTACACCTTC. Its protein product is CASQGQGFYGYTF.

This clone was picked up a small number of times. This chain joins TRBV3-1 (or the pseudogene TRBV3-2) and TRBJ2-1; D might be TRBD1 or TRBD2, each matching 5 bases. The V end was cut by 4 bases, the J end by 10 bases, with 11 bases between. Germline loops: CDR1 LGHDT, CDR2 YNNKEL (reference sequence). There are 12 residues in the CDR3. The CDR3 DNA reads TGTGCCAGCAGCCCAGCGTGGGGGGAGCAGTTCTTC. This translates into CASSPAWGEQFF.